This TCR beta chain was retrieved from a study of Graves' ophthalmopathy and Graves' hyperthyroidism. Broader study findings: Ophthalmopathy cases were distinguished from stable hyperthyroidism by a 13-signature model, reaching about 91% sensitivity and 70% to 84% specificity. Also, most clonotypes expanded in the thyroid above 0.001 frequency appeared in blood.

Regarding this clonotype: Its specificity is not known.

Beta-chain TCR CDR3 regions were amplified from RNA transcripts. HTBI primers primed a first-round RT-PCR, and a second-round multiplex PCR followed. MiXCR, applied by TCRdb to the multiplex PCR reads, yields one record per CDR3 protein. The sample has over a million distinct CDR3 sequences; about 35% are singletons. The origin of this receptor is an adult man with Graves' hyperthyroidism. Sequencing was carried out using peripheral blood or thyroid tissue (not recorded which).

The CDR3 protein is CASGLSPEAFF. The CDR3 DNA reads TGTGCCAGCGGACTGAGCCCTGAAGCTTTCTTT. The chain couples TRBV25-1 to TRBJ1-1; the D is unclear. The CDR3 extends over 11 amino acids. V was trimmed by 8 bases and J by 6 bases, leaving 10 bases between them. Germline CDR1 and CDR2: MGHDK and SYGVNS.